The 14 T cell receptor beta chains below come from one sample, sequenced in a study of T cells expressing NK-cell markers. TCRdb reprocessed the 5' RACE reads; each CDR3 protein has one entry and no DNA is given. The sample totals approximately 170,000 distinct CDR3 sequences. Sample: blood T cells: a sorted CD56 or NKG2C T cell subset, CD4+ or CD8+ T cells, or bulk PBMC T cells (not recorded which). These receptors all stem from a man aged 18 to 69 in good health.

V gene TRBV29-1 combines with J gene TRBJ1-2; checking the TCRdb D call of TRBD1 is not possible without DNA. CDR1 is SQVTM, CDR2 ANQGSEA, per germline. CDR3 length: 13 residues. This CDR3 reads CSAQSGGYYGYTF.

The chain combines TRBV7-9 with TRBJ2-3; with no DNA, the TCRdb D assignment of TRBD2 cannot be verified. CDR3 length: 14 residues. Germline CDR1 and CDR2: SEHNR and FQNEAQ (reference sequence). The CDR3 loop is CASSLTSGGAPQYF. Filled out from reference TRBV7-9 and TRBJ2-3, the complete variable domain reads DTGVSQNPRHKITKRGQNVTFRCDPISEHNRLYWYRQTLGQGPEFLTYFQNEAQLEKSRLLSDRFSAERPKGSFSTLEIQRTEQGDSAMYLCASSLTSGGAPQYFGPGTRLTVL.

V is TRBV12-3 or TRBV12-4 and J is TRBJ2-1. The CDR3 has 16 amino acids. CDR3: CASSLSVESVYNEQFF.

The chain carries TRBV6-1 and TRBJ1-5; as DNA is missing, the TRBD1 call by TCRdb cannot be tested. Germline V lookup: CDR1 MNHNS, CDR2 SASEGT. The CDR3 consists of 13 residues. This chain's CDR3 is CASSDRVRRPQHF.

The J gene is TRBJ2-3, the V gene TRBV9; the TRBD2 assignment by TCRdb is unverifiable without DNA. This CDR3 contains 17 residues. Germline V gives CDR1 SGDLS, CDR2 YYNGEE. The CDR3 protein is CASSVEPAGGPTDTQYF.

V is TRBV27 and J is TRBJ1-5; checking the TCRdb D call of TRBD1 is not possible without DNA. The length of the CDR3 is 13 residues. Germline V CDR1 and CDR2: MNHEY, SMNVEV (reference sequence). The chain's CDR3 is CASSWGNNQPQHF.

The rearrangement uses TRBV2 and TRBJ2-1; TCRdb's assignment of TRBD1 cannot be checked, as there is no DNA. CDR3 length equals 13 residues. Per the germline V gene, CDR1 is SNHLY and CDR2 is FYNNEI. CDR3 sequence reads: CASSLGGHNEQFF.

This sequence joins TRBV21-1 and TRBJ2-5; as DNA is missing, the TRBD2 call by TCRdb cannot be tested. TRBV21-1 is a pseudogene. This CDR3 is 16 amino acids long. The CDR3 sequence: CASSSSQRGCVETQYF.

The chain is built from TRBV27 and TRBJ2-1; TCRdb reports TRBD2, a call that lacks DNA to check it against. Germline CDR1 is MNHEY and CDR2 is SMNVEV (reference sequence). CDR3 length: 18 amino acids. CDR3: CASSALPLGGSSYNEQFF.

The CDR3 loop reads CASRAVGSSYEQYF. The V gene is TRBV2, the J gene TRBJ2-7. This CDR3 contains 14 residues. Germline CDR1 SNHLY, CDR2 FYNNEI. The whole variable domain, remainder taken from reference TRBV2 and TRBJ2-7, is EPEVTQTPSHQVTQMGQEVILRCVPISNHLYFYWYRQILGQKVEFLVSFYNNEISEKSEIFDDQFSVERPDGSNFTLKIRSTKLEDSAMYFCASRAVGSSYEQYFGPGTRLTVT.

The J gene is TRBJ2-5, the V gene TRBV2; lacking DNA, the TRBD1 call made by TCRdb goes unchecked. Germline loops: CDR1 SNHLY, CDR2 FYNNEI. This CDR3 has 13 residues. The chain's CDR3 is CASNGLLGETQYF.

The chain links TRBV3-1 to TRBJ1-2; absent DNA, TCRdb's TRBD1 call cannot be checked. Germline CDR1 LGHDT, CDR2 YNNKEL (reference sequence). The CDR3 loop spans 16 amino acids. CDR3 in amino acids: CASSTRTGLIDYGYTF.

The chain carries TRBV12-3 or TRBV12-4 and TRBJ2-3; TCRdb designates TRBD2, a call that cannot be tested without DNA. The CDR3 covers 14 residues. The CDR3 here is CASSFRGGSDTQYF.

The chain employs TRBV19 and TRBJ2-1; the TCRdb call, TRBD1, lacks DNA for checking. Germline-derived CDR1 and CDR2 are LNHDA and SQIVND (reference sequence). The length of the CDR3 is 15 residues. CDR3 protein: CASTLAGLHGDEQFF.